This T cell receptor beta chain appears in the sequencing data of a study of shared clonotypes between healthy human individuals. CDR1 and CDR2 (germline): MNHEY, SVGAGI. CDR3 length: 13 residues. The V segment lost 5 bases and the J segment 5 bases; nucleotides outside the gene matches: 4. Study conclusions and caveats: In contrast to clonotypes shared by all four donors, non-shared clonotypes had lower generation probabilities.

On this clone itself: Its antigen is not identified. Other DNA sequences in this sample translate to the same CDR3.

Each sorted subset replicate got 200 ng genomic DNA, 25,000 to 35,000 genomes. Using immunoSEQ multiplex PCR, the repertoire was profiled, and TCRdb retains in-frame clones only, with some absent. The table shows around 2,000,000 clones, with over 85% occurring only once. This chain links TRBV6-5 with TRBJ2-7; 9 nucleotides line up with TRBD1. The sample taken for sequencing was naive CD4+ T cells sorted from blood. Subset defined: CD45RA+ positively selected. The origin of this receptor is a man aged 18 to 35 in good health. Here the CDR3 DNA reads TGTGCCAGCAGTAGGGGACAGGGACACGAGCAGTACTTC. This codes for CASSRGQGHEQYF.